This is a list of T cell receptor beta chains from one sample in a study of Ad26.COV2.S vaccination and SARS-CoV-2 variants. TCRdb's table, derived via immunoSEQ multiplex PCR, lists solely in-frame clones and lacks some. Of about 350,000 clones in the sample, roughly nine tenths were seen once. The sample consisted of peripheral blood, taken in a trial of Ad26.COV2.S vaccine versus placebo. These receptors were obtained from a person aged 18-60 years who received the Ad26.COV2.S COVID-19 vaccine or a placebo. Each CDR3 is given with its conserved first and last residue. A D gene is named only where the DNA matches it firmly. Clone size is shown for a subset of rows, as once, few, many or a class of expanded clone.

d_call	v_call	j_call	clone_size	cdr3_aa	cdr3_nt
NA	TRBV5-4	TRBJ2-7	NA	CASSLERGGSYEQYF	TGTGCCAGCAGCTTGGAAAGGGGAGGCTCCTACGAGCAGTACTTC
NA	TRBV6-6	TRBJ2-7	NA	CASSRQTYEQYF	TGTGCCAGCAGTAGACAGACCTACGAGCAGTACTTC
TRBD1	TRBV6-1	TRBJ1-2	once	CASSEALMGQGFVGGYTF	TGTGCCAGCAGTGAAGCGCTTATGGGACAGGGATTCGTGGGAGGCTACACCTTC
TRBD1	TRBV12-5	TRBJ2-3	NA	CASGLSTGQVLGTQYF	TGTGCTAGTGGTTTGTCAACTGGACAGGTCTTAGGTACGCAGTATTTT
TRBD1	TRBV7-2	TRBJ1-6	many	CASSESRDRHNSPLHF	TGTGCCAGCAGCGAGAGCCGGGACAGACATAATTCACCCCTCCACTTT
NA	TRBV19	TRBJ1-1	NA	CASTDPGVTEAFF	TGTGCCAGCACTGATCCGGGGGTCACTGAAGCTTTCTTT
TRBD2	TRBV5-1	TRBJ2-7	NA	CASSFSGGFYEQYF	TGCGCCAGCAGCTTTAGCGGGGGGTTCTACGAGCAGTACTTC
NA	TRBV29-1	TRBJ1-5	NA	CSVGEQGQPQHF	TGCAGCGTCGGAGAGCAAGGACAGCCCCAGCATTTT
TRBD1	TRBV3-1/TRBV3-2	TRBJ2-1	NA	CASSGDRGNEQFF	TGTGCCAGCAGCGGGGACAGGGGCAATGAGCAGTTCTTC
NA	TRBV28	TRBJ2-1	NA	CASSFTQGEGNEQFF	TGTGCCAGCAGTTTCACCCAGGGAGAGGGCAATGAGCAGTTCTTC